This T cell receptor (beta chain) was documented in a study of cytomegalovirus exposure and HLA in healthy donors (dated by TCRdb to the late 2010s). Concerning the study at large: According to an earlier analysis of 550 to 700 of the donors, about 179 million T cells yielded roughly 100 million unique TCR beta sequences and 276 Gb of sequence data. An early release covering more than 500 HLA-typed donors comprised approximately 300 gigabases of sequencing data and roughly 86 million unique TCR sequences. Among the approximately 430 genotyped donors, more than 70% belonged to the genetic ancestry cluster associated with self-reported Caucasian donors. The study aimed to test whether signatures of past pathogen exposure could be identified by cataloging public T cell receptors. The T cell repertoires of 670 or so subjects were profiled by immunosequencing and related to cytomegalovirus serostatus. In addition to the first cohort of roughly 700 subjects, a separate validation cohort of 130 or so different subjects was used. To predict cytomegalovirus infection status, the study brought together high-throughput TCR immunosequencing, statistical association of individual TCRs with disease status, and machine learning. In a later analysis, previously published TCR beta repertoires from several hundred donors were re-analyzed and high-resolution HLA genotyping was added so that TCR occurrence patterns could be studied. Rather than using new phenotypic data, the later analysis identified candidate immune exposures from TCR beta sequences and from how often those sequences occurred across donors. To decide whether each TCR beta V gene segment behaved as functional or pseudogenic, an earlier analysis of approximately 590 of the donors relied on high-throughput TCR beta sequencing. Donor age, sex, ethnicity and CMV serostatus were compiled together with the repertoire data. A later genetic analysis took genome-wide SNP genotypes for about three fifths of the roughly 700 donors and used that subset as a discovery cohort. Every discovery cohort repertoire had been produced on one sequencing platform. Class I and class II HLA loci were covered by the typing at four-digit resolution. The number of typed donors differed by locus: roughly 629-640 for A, B, C, DRB1 and DQB1; 500 to 550 for DQA1; 606 for DPA1; and roughly 450 for DPB1. About five DR-DQ haplotypes were handled as single units for association and clustering, since linkage in the cohort was strong. On average, approximately 250,000 unique TCR beta nucleotide sequences were sequenced per donor among several hundred genotyped donors of the cohort, with roughly 18% of those sequences being non-productive.

The cohort comprised 710 or so healthy bone marrow donors. At the time of sampling, all cohort members were nominally healthy, though unrecorded immune exposures were likely present. The donor tested CMV seronegative and was one of the 352 seronegative cohort members. Every donor gave a peripheral blood sample, and the peripheral blood mononuclear cells from that sample were used for TCR beta sequencing. The Qiagen DNeasy Blood Extraction Kit was used to extract genomic DNA from the blood cell samples. The library relied on the immunoSEQ multiplex PCR assay. For the multiplex PCR, a mixture combining 60 forward primers for TCR Vbeta segments and 13 reverse primers for TCR Jbeta segments was used. Amplification of the CDR3 region of rearranged TCR beta genes was performed with a multiplex PCR assay on genomic DNA. The Illumina HiSeq System was used to sequence the amplified TCR beta libraries as 87-base-pair reads. The authors processed their data as follows. Across the 500 to 700 repertoires, a later analysis counted tens of millions of unique TCR beta chains, some 11 million of which were shared by at least two donors. A nearest-neighbor algorithm error-corrected the raw reads and collapsed the reads into unique sequences, merging closely related sequences to remove PCR and sequencing errors. Alignment of CDR3 sequences to IMGT reference sequences was used to assign V, D and J gene segments. Each retained sequence needed at least a six-nucleotide match to both a V gene segment and a J gene segment. A rearrangement was called productive if the CDR3 had no stop codons and remained in frame with V and J, and every other rearrangement was called non-productive. Following IMGT convention, CDR3 was defined as the stretch from the second conserved V-encoded cysteine to the conserved J-encoded phenylalanine. Sequences without an unambiguous match to a single V gene segment were excluded from the earlier analysis of a few hundred of the donors. An earlier analysis of some 610 of the donors called V segments functional above 56.7% productive rearrangements and segregating when the between-donor standard deviation exceeded 5%. A statistical classification framework was developed to diagnose cytomegalovirus status using the catalog of TCR beta chain sequences. V and J gene assignment, in a later analysis, came from comparing TCR nucleotide sequences with IMGT/GENE-DB human TR gene sequences. The TCRdist pipeline was used in a later analysis to assign CDR3 sequences and most-parsimonious VDJ recombination scenarios. In a later analysis, every TCR beta chain was defined by the combination of its CDR3 amino acid sequence and its V-gene family, and reads without a unique V-gene family were dropped. To address suspected cross-contamination and a sequencing artifact, a later analysis removed under 600 highly shared, low-generation-probability nucleotide sequences. In a later analysis, a clonal expansion index for each public chain was calculated from normalized within-repertoire ranks of inferred template counts. A later analysis computed generation probabilities with a VDJ recombination model fitted to out-of-frame rearrangements, and checked the results against IGoR. In a later analysis, hypergeometric tests were used to score TCR-TCR, TCR-HLA and TCR-CMV co-occurrence, with a repertoire-size bias correction applied to TCR pairs. To estimate false discovery rates, a later analysis permuted the HLA or CMV assignments 20 times. In a later analysis, co-occurring TCRs were grouped using DBSCAN, and TCRdist sequence similarity was added for clustering within HLA-allele-positive subsets. Repertoires with fewer than 30,000 or more than 120,000 public chains, plus five repertoires with anomalous nucleotide sharing, were excluded from co-occurrence clustering. Drawn from immuneACCESS, this table holds only the in-frame rearrangements with V and J called that TCRdb kept. Clones are partly lost; checked studies trace under half to an unresolved V gene and leave the rest unexplained. That table is the source of V, J and clone size, and D and trimming were worked out from the DNA. Recorded for this sample are about 110,000 clones; more than 75% of them occurred a single time. Around 2% of the sample goes to the ten largest clones.

V is trimmed back by 5 bases and J by 5 bases, and the junction contains 10 bases that no gene match accounts for. The CDR3 sequence holds 15 residues, the cysteine and phenylalanine included. Here the CDR3 DNA is all that survives: 45 bases in frame from base 1. The germline V gene yields SGHVS for CDR1 and FNYEAQ for CDR2. Regarding this clone: There is no known antigen for this receptor. The sample holds no much larger clone one base away, and base qualities are not on file.

The investigation overall reported the following: According to a later analysis, TCR association rates differed among HLA loci, with DRB1 alleles showing the most associated TCRs and HLA-C alleles showing the fewest. In vitro tests confirmed that three of the cytomegalovirus-associated TCR beta chains recognize cytomegalovirus antigens. A further reported finding was that TCR beta sequences accurately predicted the HLA-A and HLA-B alleles for most subjects in the first cohort. Sequencing depth was assumed to be roughly uniform across donors in the presence/absence analyses, though that assumption may not hold. A total of some 180 TCR beta chains were listed by the study as associated with cytomegalovirus. Broadly in line with IMGT annotations, most TCR beta V segments showed up in productive rearrangements about 90% or about 30% of the time in an earlier analysis of about 500 of the donors. The 87-base-pair reads could not distinguish some IMGT-functional V segments, including TRBV6-2 and TRBV6-3, so those segments were excluded. Compared with the roughly 600-donor mean, donors in an Asian-associated ancestry cluster had fewer N-insertions in productive TCRs, according to a later genetic analysis. Immune exposure information for the cohort was limited to CMV serostatus. Several of the top co-occurrence clusters appeared to be linked to parvovirus B19, influenza, CMV and Epstein-Barr virus, according to a later analysis. In both the original and validation cohorts, the classifier was reported to diagnose cytomegalovirus status with high specificity and sensitivity. Specific HLA alleles were associated with 15,000 to 20,000 TCR beta sequences at a false discovery rate of 0.05 in a later analysis. Linkage disequilibrium might explain the correlated functional status among segregating V segments, but an unknown experimental factor could not be ruled out. A cluster of highly shared sequence variants was judged likely to be a technical artifact of the sequencing pipeline. Most TCR sequences were seen in very few donors, while some public TCRs were found in many individuals. The authors suggested that the approach could potentially be generalized to other disease states and immunological phenotypes. Strong co-occurrence of HLA alleles, especially DR and DQ, made assigning TCR associations to individual alleles difficult. A later analysis found that HLA-associated TCR beta chains were more clonally expanded and had lower generation probabilities than equally common non-associated chains. In this cohort, only TCR beta chains were sequenced, and detectable features were limited by the absence of alpha or paired-chain data. Most CMV-associated TCR beta chains appeared to be HLA-restricted in a later analysis, and the HLA associations seemed to be driven largely by CMV exposure. Because counts were too low, roughly 16 rarely observed V segments, including chromosome 9 orphons, were excluded from the earlier analysis of roughly 580 of the donors. Because HLA typing was missing for some donors at each locus, association tests included only the typed subset. In a later genetic analysis, a missense DCLRE1C variant was associated with V-gene and J-gene trimming of TCR beta chains, and the association was replicated in an independent cohort.

This chain is built from TRBV7-6 and TRBJ2-7, with TRBD1 identical over 9 junction bases. The receptor's source is a man aged 35-49 years in good health and CMV-seronegative. The sample taken for sequencing was PBMCs. The nucleotide sequence is given as TGTGCCAGCAGCCACCACCGGGACAGGGACCACGAGCAGTACTTC. This sequence encodes CASSHHRDRDHEQYF.